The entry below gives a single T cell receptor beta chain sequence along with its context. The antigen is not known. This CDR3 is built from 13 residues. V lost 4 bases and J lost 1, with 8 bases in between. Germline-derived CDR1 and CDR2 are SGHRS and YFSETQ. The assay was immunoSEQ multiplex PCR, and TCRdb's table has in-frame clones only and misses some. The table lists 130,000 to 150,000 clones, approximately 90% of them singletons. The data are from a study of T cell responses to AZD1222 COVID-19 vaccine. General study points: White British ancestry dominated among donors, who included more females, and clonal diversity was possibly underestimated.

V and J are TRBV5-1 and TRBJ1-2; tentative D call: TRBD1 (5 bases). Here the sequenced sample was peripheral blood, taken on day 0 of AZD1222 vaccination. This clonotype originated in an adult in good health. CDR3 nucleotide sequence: TGCGCCAGCAGCCTTCAGGGTAACTATGGCTACACCTTC. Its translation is CASSLQGNYGYTF. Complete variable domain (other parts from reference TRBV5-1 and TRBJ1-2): KAGVTQTPRYLIKTRGQQVTLSCSPISGHRSVSWYQQTPGQGLQFLFEYFSETQRNKGNFPGRFSGRQFSNSRSEMNVSTLELGDSALYLCASSLQGNYGYTFGSGTRLTVV.